The clone carrying this T cell receptor beta chain was observed a few times. This entry is derived from a study of type 1 and type 2 diabetes patients. CDR3 length equals 13 residues. The V gene lost 4 bases and the J gene lost 5 bases, with 9 bases spanning the gap. Germline CDR1 is SEHNR and CDR2 is FQNEAQ (reference sequence). Amplification started from genomic DNA. Multiplex PCR with 30 forward and 13 reverse primers amplified the TCR beta CDR3. TCRdb re-analysed the multiplex PCR reads in MiXCR, keeping a single row per CDR3 protein. The data show 250,000 or so distinct CDR3 sequences, 40% to 50% seen once.

Sequencing used peripheral blood mononuclear cells (PBMCs). The rearrangement joins TRBV7-9 to TRBJ1-5; D gene uncertain. The receptor's source is a man aged 18-30 years with type 2 diabetes. This CDR3 is CASSSTGDQPQHF. In DNA form, the CDR3 reads TGTGCCAGCAGCTCTACCGGGGATCAGCCCCAGCATTTT.